This T cell receptor beta chain was found in a study of blood T cells in healthy people across ages. A sample-barcoded 5' primer and a J-beta primer mix were used in a second PCR of roughly 6 to 11 cycles. Via MiXCR, TCRdb re-called the 5' RACE reads, giving one row per CDR3 protein. This sample yields about 1,600,000 distinct CDR3 sequences, of which roughly 40% are seen a single time; approximately 7.9% belongs to the top ten. V lost 3 bases to trimming and J lost 9 bases, with 12 bases between them. The CDR3 has 12 amino acids. Germline V lookup: CDR1 DFQATT, CDR2 SNEGSKA (reference sequence). The TCR comes from a woman aged 18-35 years in good health. The sequenced sample consisted of blood. The chain combines TRBV20-1 with TRBJ2-1, with D tentatively TRBD2 (5 bases). Here the CDR3 DNA reads TGCAGTGCTAGTAGGCTAGCTGGTGAGCAGTTCTTC. Its translation: CSASRLAGEQFF.